Shown below are 14 T cell receptor beta chains from a single sample sequenced in a study of blood T cells in healthy people across ages. A J-beta primer mix and a sample-barcoded 5' primer were used in a second PCR of about 7 to 12 cycles. One entry per CDR3 protein results from TCRdb running MiXCR on the 5' RACE reads. The sample yields 1,800,000 or so distinct CDR3 sequences, more than 35% seen once. The sample consisted of blood. These receptors were obtained from a human donor in good health.

This clonotype has more than one count but fewer than ten. The J gene is TRBJ2-1, the V gene TRBV20-1; D might be TRBD2 (6 bases). Germline V gene lookup returns CDR1 DFQATT and CDR2 SNEGSKA (reference sequence). Between the trimmed V and J ends, which lost 0 bases and 6 bases, there was a span of 24 bases. The length of the CDR3 is 18 residues. CDR3 region: CSARDPTRGLGRANEQFF. DNA of the CDR3: TGCAGTGCTAGAGATCCGACTAGAGGCCTAGGTAGGGCCAATGAGCAGTTCTTC.

This clonotype was seen a few times. The J gene is TRBJ1-1, the V gene TRBV7-9; the D gene is possibly TRBD1 (6 bases). Deletions cut 6 bases from V and 8 bases from J, with 13 bases between. Germline CDR1 reads SEHNR; CDR2 reads FQNEAQ (reference sequence). The CDR3 is made up of 12 amino acids. The CDR3 coding sequence is TGTGCCAGCAGACTCGGGGGCACCGAAGCTTTCTTT. Its protein product is CASRLGGTEAFF.

This sequence joins TRBV19 and TRBJ1-4; D call uncertain. CDR1 is LNHDA and CDR2 is SQIVND in the germline V gene (reference sequence). The CDR3 runs to 13 residues. Trimming pared 1 base from V and 4 bases from J, leaving 4 bases between. CDR3 in amino acids: CASSIGSNEKLFF. Here the CDR3 DNA reads TGTGCCAGTAGTATAGGCAGTAATGAAAAACTGTTTTTT.

This clonotype was detected only a few times. The genes are TRBV7-9 and TRBJ2-5; 8 bases line up with TRBD2. Trimming cost V 4 bases and J 2 bases; bases outside gene matches: 9. Germline values: CDR1 SEHNR, CDR2 FQNEAQ (reference sequence). This CDR3 is built from 16 residues. CDR3 loop: CASSSIGGLEQETQYF. The CDR3 DNA sequence: TGTGCCAGCAGCTCAATAGGGGGACTAGAACAAGAGACCCAGTACTTC.

In its sample, this clonotype was seen many times. Germline is not matched at one junction end, which may reflect a read error. The chain joins TRBV5-1 to TRBJ1-4; perhaps TRBD1 as D (5 bases). The CDR3 runs to 14 residues. The germline CDR1 and CDR2 sequences are SGHRS and YFSETQ. The CDR3 DNA reads as TGTGCCAGCAGCTTAGACAGTCCTAATGAAAAACTGTTTTTT. Its translation is CASSLDSPNEKLFF.

This chain's CDR3 is CSARVTSDGPYGYTF. CDR3 in DNA: TGCAGTGCTAGGGTAACATCTGATGGTCCCTATGGCTACACCTTC. The V gene is TRBV20-1, the J gene TRBJ1-2; D gene uncertain. With 3 bases removed from V and 4 bases from J, the gap between germline ends came to 18 bases. The CDR3 length is 15 residues. Germline assignment: CDR1 DFQATT and CDR2 SNEGSKA (reference sequence).

For the CDR3, the DNA is TGTGCCAGCAGCCCCCCCGGGGGGGGCCAGTACAATGAGCAGTTCTTC. As protein: CASSPPGGGQYNEQFF. The rearrangement uses TRBV7-9 and TRBJ2-1; TRBD2 agrees at 8 bases. CDR1 and CDR2 from the germline V gene are SEHNR and FQNEAQ (reference sequence). The CDR3 is made up of 16 amino acids. Losses at the gene ends were 5 bases for V and 4 bases for J; bases not matched to a gene: 10.

The V call is TRBV7-2, the J call TRBJ2-7; 9 bases align to TRBD2. V lost 6 bases, J lost 0 bases, and 3 bases stayed unmatched. Germline CDR1 and CDR2: SGHTA and FQGNSA. The CDR3 totals 14 residues. This chain's CDR3 is CASRSGGTSYEQYF. The CDR3 DNA sequence: TGTGCCAGCAGAAGCGGGGGGACCTCCTACGAGCAGTACTTC.

The chain links TRBV6-2 or TRBV6-3 to TRBJ2-3; 7 bases map to TRBD1. Germline V gene lookup returns CDR1 MNHEY and CDR2 SVGEGT. The length of the CDR3 is 17 residues. J lost 2 bases, V lost 1 base, and 9 bases had no gene match. The CDR3 coding sequence is TGTGCCAGCAGTTACTTCCCTAGGACAGGAAACACAGATACGCAGTATTTT. Translated: CASSYFPRTGNTDTQYF.

In regard to this clonotype: A much larger clone lies one base from this, so it may be a read error. The CDR3 bases are TGTGCCGGCAGCCCCGGGGGAATGCACTTGGACGAGCAGTACTTC. As protein: CAGSPGGMHLDEQYF. The rearrangement links TRBV7-2 to TRBJ2-7; a weak D match, TRBD2 (6 bases). Germline V gene sequence: CDR1 SGHTA, CDR2 FQGNSA. The CDR3 runs 15 residues.

This clonotype was seen at least ten times. The chain uses TRBV4-2 and TRBJ2-1; 9 positions agree with TRBD2. This CDR3 is built from 17 residues. V lost 4 bases to trimming and J lost 5 bases; unmatched junction nucleotides: 12. Germline-derived CDR1 and CDR2 are LGHNA and YNFKEQ. CDR3 residues: CASSPGPTRGGNNEQFF. CDR3 DNA: TGTGCCAGCAGCCCGGGCCCTACGCGGGGGGGCAACAATGAGCAGTTCTTC.

The table lists this clonotype with a few counts. This CDR3 reads CATSGQGGSGGYQETQYF. The CDR3 DNA reads as TGTGCCACCAGTGGACAGGGAGGATCAGGGGGATACCAAGAGACCCAGTACTTC. V usage is TRBV24-1 and J usage is TRBJ2-5; TRBD1 might be the D (7 bases). Trimming cost V 5 bases and J 0 bases, with 21 bases left between them. Germline V gene data show CDR1 as KGHDR and CDR2 as SFDVKD. This CDR3 is built from 18 residues.

This clonotype has just a few counts. The V and J genes are TRBV6-6 and TRBJ1-2, with D perhaps TRBD1 (6 bases). V lost 2 bases, J lost 5 bases, and 9 bases lay in between. There are 13 residues in the CDR3. CDR1 is MNHNY and CDR2 is SVGAGI in the germline V gene (reference sequence). DNA of the CDR3: TGTGCCAGCAGTTACGAGGGGGTTTATGGCTACACCTTC. It encodes CASSYEGVYGYTF.

In its sample, this clonotype was seen a few times. The chain employs TRBV9 and TRBJ2-6, with TRBD1 matching 7 bases. V was pared by 1 base and J by 0 bases, with 10 bases of the junction left unmatched. The CDR3 is made up of 19 amino acids. Germline loops: CDR1 SGDLS, CDR2 YYNGEE. The CDR3 DNA is TGTGCCAGCAGCGTAAATGTACAGGGGCCTTTCTCTGGGGCCAACGTCCTGACTTTC. Its protein is CASSVNVQGPFSGANVLTF. The full variable domain, with the rest looked up from reference TRBV9 and TRBJ2-6, is DSGVTQTPKHLITATGQRVTLRCSPRSGDLSVYWYQQSLDQGLQFLIQYYNGEERAKGNILERFSAQQFPDLHSELNLSSLELGDSALYFCASSVNVQGPFSGANVLTFGAGSRLTVL.